Below are 15 T cell receptor beta chains sequenced from a single sample in a study of blood T cells in healthy people across ages. Primers used in a second PCR of about 7 to 12 cycles were a sample-barcoded 5' primer and a J-beta primer mix. TCRdb reanalysed the 5' RACE reads using MiXCR and keeps one entry per CDR3 protein. This sample has approximately 670,000 distinct CDR3 sequences, with over 40% found just once. The sequencing input was blood. The receptors shown here come from an elderly man in good health.

The V gene is TRBV12-3 or TRBV12-4, the J gene TRBJ1-1; D gene unclear. V shed 7 bases and J shed 0 bases, with 12 bases lying between them. The CDR3 runs to 14 residues. The CDR3 sequence is CASTAALMNTEAFF. The CDR3 DNA follows: TGTGCCAGCACTGCAGCCTTAATGAACACTGAAGCTTTCTTT.

Worth noting for this clonotype: The junction differs from germline at one of its ends, possibly a read error. The chain carries TRBV27 and TRBJ2-7; D remains ambiguous. In germline, CDR1 is MNHEY, CDR2 SMNVEV (reference sequence). This CDR3 is 13 amino acids long. The CDR3 coding sequence is TGTGCCAGCGGTTTACAAGACGGCTACGAGCAGTACTTC. It yields the protein CASGLQDGYEQYF.

CDR3 coding DNA: TGCGCCAGCAGCCAGGGCATAGGCTATGGCTACACCTTC. It encodes CASSQGIGYGYTF. The rearrangement links TRBV4-3 to TRBJ1-2; no clear D gene. V was cut by 3 bases and J by 4 bases, with 9 bases left in between. The CDR3 spans 13 residues. The germline V gene encodes CDR1 LGHNA and CDR2 YSLEER.

As regards this clonotype: A much larger clone differs by one base, so this may be a read error. The genes are TRBV11-3 and TRBJ2-7; TRBD1 is a possible D gene (5 bases). This CDR3 is built from 14 residues. Looked up from germline, CDR1 is SGHNT and CDR2 is YENEEA. Trimming took 0 bases from V and 6 from J, leaving 12 bases between them. The CDR3 here is CASSLESRVGEQYF. The CDR3 nucleotides are TGTGCCAGCAGCTTAGAATCCAGGGTCGGCGAGCAGTACTTC.

This clonotype was counted only a few times. The gene calls are TRBV11-2 and TRBJ2-3; possible D gene TRBD2, 6 bases. V was pared by 5 bases and J by 6 bases, with 18 bases between. CDR1 is SGHAT and CDR2 is FQNNGV in the germline V gene. The CDR3 runs 15 residues. The CDR3: CASSRQRAESDTQYF. The CDR3 coding sequence is TGTGCCAGCAGCCGACAGCGGGCCGAGTCGGATACGCAGTATTTT.

The chain carries TRBV10-3 and TRBJ2-5, with TRBD1 matching over 7 bases. The germline CDR1 and CDR2 sequences are ENHRY and SYGVKD. V lost 6 bases and J lost 2; bases outside the gene matches: 3. The CDR3 length is 13 residues. The CDR3 region has the DNA TGTGCCATCAGCCGGGACAGACAAGAGACCCAGTACTTC. Amino acids: CAISRDRQETQYF.

The gene calls are TRBV7-2 and TRBJ2-7; maybe TRBD2 (6 bases). V lost 3 bases to trimming and J lost 2 bases, with 14 bases between them. The CDR3 length is 15 residues. Germline V lookup: CDR1 SGHTA, CDR2 FQGNSA. The CDR3 loop is CASSFFGGKTYEQYF. CDR3 in DNA: TGTGCCAGCAGCTTCTTTGGCGGGAAGACCTACGAGCAGTACTTC.

This clonotype was detected a few times. A much larger clone sits a single nucleotide away, making a read error possible. This chain connects TRBV12-3 or TRBV12-4 to TRBJ2-7; possibly TRBD1 for D (6 bases). V dropped 6 bases and J dropped 0 bases, with 18 bases sitting between them. The CDR3 runs 16 residues. The CDR3 spells CASSSRVRGNSYEQYF. CDR3 nucleotides: TGTGCCAGCAGCTCCCGGGTGAGGGGGAACTCCTACGAGCAGTACTTC.

This clonotype has more than one count but fewer than ten. The V gene is TRBV7-2, the J gene TRBJ2-2, with D hard to call. The germline CDR1 and CDR2 sequences are SGHTA and FQGNSA. Trimming took off 1 base at V and 2 bases at J, with 5 bases between the two ends. This CDR3 comprises 14 residues. In DNA form, the CDR3 reads TGTGCCAGCAGCTTAGGGGCCAACACCGGGGAGCTGTTTTTT. Translation gives CASSLGANTGELFF.

A few counts support this clonotype. The rearrangement uses TRBV4-3 and TRBJ2-6, with a possible D match to TRBD2 (6 bases). Germline V gene data show CDR1 as LGHNA and CDR2 as YSLEER. Trimming left V 0 bases short and J 0 bases short, with 12 bases between. This CDR3 has 18 residues. The CDR3, as DNA: TGCGCCAGCAGCCAAGAGGGGGGACCGAGCTCTGGGGCCAACGTCCTGACTTTC. Protein: CASSQEGGPSSGANVLTF.

J is TRBJ2-3 and V is TRBV20-1; D is ambiguous. V gave up 8 bases and J gave up 1 base, with 10 bases separating them. Per the germline V gene, CDR1 is DFQATT and CDR2 is SNEGSKA (reference sequence). This CDR3 is built from 12 residues. The CDR3 region is CSTSRGTDTQYF. In nucleotides, the CDR3 is TGCAGTACCTCCCGTGGCACAGATACGCAGTATTTT.

Many counts were recorded for this clonotype. The V and J genes are TRBV5-1 and TRBJ2-7, with 7 positions matching TRBD1. The CDR3 totals 12 residues. Germline CDR1 reads SGHRS; CDR2 reads YFSETQ. V lost 0 bases, J lost 6 bases, and 0 bases stayed unmatched. Here the CDR3 reads CASSLGQGEQYF. CDR3 sequence (DNA): TGCGCCAGCAGCTTGGGACAGGGCGAGCAGTACTTC.

This clonotype was seen a few times. J is TRBJ2-7 and V is TRBV20-1; D is ambiguous. Germline V gene data show CDR1 as DFQATT and CDR2 as SNEGSKA (reference sequence). Trimming left V 4 bases short and J 5 bases short, with 21 bases between. The CDR3 sequence is 15 residues long. This CDR3 is CSATPMVAPLNEQYF. CDR3 sequence (DNA): TGCAGTGCTACCCCCATGGTAGCTCCGTTGAACGAGCAGTACTTC.

Details on this clonotype: The junction departs from the called germline gene at one end, perhaps through a read error. This sequence joins TRBV27 and TRBJ1-6, with TRBD1 as a possible D gene (5 bases). CDR3 size: 17 residues. Germline V gene lookup returns CDR1 MNHEY and CDR2 SMNVEV (reference sequence). This chain's CDR3 is CAGSLGRGVQENSPLHF. In nucleotides, the CDR3 is TGTGCCGGCAGTTTGGGAAGGGGCGTACAGGAGAATTCACCCCTCCACTTT.

This clonotype was recorded a few times. The V and J genes are TRBV5-1 and TRBJ2-1; TRBD1 matches at 8 bases. Per germline, CDR1 SGHRS and CDR2 YFSETQ. This CDR3 spans 15 amino acids. Losses at the gene ends were 5 bases for V and 10 bases for J; bases not matched to a gene: 14. The CDR3 reads CASRKGQVGNSEQFF. DNA of the CDR3: TGCGCCAGCAGGAAGGGACAGGTGGGAAACTCAGAGCAGTTCTTC.